The 16 T cell receptor beta chains listed next were all sequenced from one sample in a study of CDR3 diversity in severe acne. TCRdb recomputed calls from the PCR reads with MiXCR, one row per CDR3 protein. The sample yields about 85,000 distinct CDR3 sequences, 45% to 55% seen once. Input material: blood. The receptor set was obtained from a male donor in good health, serving as a control.

Concerning this clonotype: At one end the junction does not follow the germline gene, possibly because of a read error. As DNA, the CDR3 is TGTGCCAGCAGCCCTGGGACTAGCGGGGGTGAGACCCTGTACTTC. Its protein is CASSPGTSGGETLYF. The chain carries TRBV3-1 and TRBJ2-5; the match to TRBD2 covers 14 bases. Germline CDR1 reads LGHDT; CDR2 reads YNNKEL (reference sequence). CDR3 length: 15 residues.

This clonotype was found many times. The rearrangement uses TRBV29-1 and TRBJ1-5; no reliable D call. Germline V gene data show CDR1 as SQVTM and CDR2 as ANQGSEA. CDR3 length: 13 residues. The germline V and J ends were trimmed by 4 bases and 6 bases, with 13 bases remaining between them. The CDR3, as DNA: TGCAGCGTTGCCGATGGGAAGACTCAGCCCCAGCATTTT. This gives the protein CSVADGKTQPQHF. Filled out from reference TRBV29-1 and TRBJ1-5, the complete variable domain reads SAVISQKPSRDICQRGTSLTIQCQVDSQVTMMFWYRQQPGQSLTLIATANQGSEATYESGFVIDKFPISRPNLTFSTLTVSNMSPEDSSIYLCSVADGKTQPQHFGDGTRLSIL.

Only a few counts were recorded for this clonotype. The V and J genes are TRBV7-8 and TRBJ2-7, with D maybe TRBD2 (5 bases). Trimming removed 1 base at V and 3 bases at J, with 28 bases between. Germline V gene sequence: CDR1 SGHVS, CDR2 FQNEAQ. CDR3 length: 20 residues. Here the CDR3 reads CASSLEVGKSTDNGIYEQYF. The DNA for the CDR3 is TGTGCCAGCAGCTTAGAGGTGGGGAAGTCCACCGATAACGGGATCTACGAGCAGTACTTC.

At least ten counts were recorded for this clonotype. V gene TRBV18 combines with J gene TRBJ2-5, with no clear D. This CDR3 region has 13 residues. The germline V gene encodes CDR1 KGHSH and CDR2 LQKENI. V lost 1 base to trimming and J lost 1 base, with 4 bases between them. The CDR3 coding sequence is TGTGCCAGCTCACCACTCCCCCAAGAGACCCAGTACTTC. It is translated as CASSPLPQETQYF.

This clonotype came up many times. The gene calls are TRBV4-1 and TRBJ2-5; D unresolved. The CDR3 extends over 15 amino acids. Germline loops: CDR1 MGHRA, CDR2 YSYEKL. V was shortened by 1 base and J by 0 bases, with 9 bases between the two germline ends. For the CDR3, the DNA is TGCGCCAGCAGCCAAGCACCTTATAACCAAGAGACCCAGTACTTC. Its translation is CASSQAPYNQETQYF.

This clonotype occurred many times. The chain has TRBV28 and TRBJ2-1; 7 bases align to TRBD1. The ends lost 3 bases at V and 10 bases at J; junction bases unmatched: 15. The germline CDR1 and CDR2 sequences are MDHEN and SYDVKM. The CDR3 consists of 16 residues. The CDR3 nucleotides are TGTGCCAGCAGTTTGGGATACAGGGGTGGACTCTACGAGCAGTTCTTC. Translation: CASSLGYRGGLYEQFF.

The sample holds one count of this clonotype. V is TRBV10-2 and J is TRBJ2-7; 8 bases map to TRBD2. The trim removed 6 bases at V and 4 bases at J, leaving 5 bases unmatched. The V gene's germline CDR1 is WSHSY and CDR2 SAAADI. The CDR3 covers 13 residues. CDR3 sequence reads: CASSGLAKYEQYF. CDR3 nucleotides: TGCGCCAGCAGCGGACTAGCAAAATACGAGCAGTACTTC.

This clonotype was seen repeatedly, ten times or more. The V call is TRBV28, the J call TRBJ2-1; D possibly corresponds to TRBD2 (5 bases). The CDR3 length is 12 residues. Germline CDR1 and CDR2: MDHEN and SYDVKM. The V and J ends lost 8 bases and 6 bases respectively, with 11 bases between them. The CDR3 region is CASLLAPNEQFF. In DNA form, the CDR3 reads TGTGCCAGCCTGCTAGCCCCCAATGAGCAGTTCTTC.

This clonotype was counted a few times. The chain uses TRBV27 and TRBJ2-6, with D unclear. V lost 9 bases, J lost 4 bases, and 13 bases lay in between. From germline, CDR1 is MNHEY and CDR2 SMNVEV (reference sequence). The CDR3 covers 14 residues. The CDR3 DNA follows: TGTGCCAGTTCATCTTCTGGCGGGGCCAACGTCCTGACTTTC. It is translated as CASSSSGGANVLTF. The full variable domain, rest sourced from reference TRBV27 and TRBJ2-6, is EAQVTQNPRYLITVTGKKLTVTCSQNMNHEYMSWYRQDPGLGLRQIYYSMNVEVTDKGDVPEGYKVSRKEKRNFPLILESPSPNQTSLYFCASSSSGGANVLTFGAGSRLTVL.

This clonotype was detected only once. The genes are TRBV2 and TRBJ1-1; 7 bases fit TRBD1. This CDR3 region has 15 residues. CDR1 is SNHLY, CDR2 FYNNEI, per germline. V was pared by 6 bases and J by 7 bases, with 14 bases of the junction left unmatched. The CDR3: CASRNPGQTSSEAFF. CDR3 DNA sequence: TGTGCCAGCAGGAACCCGGGACAGACTTCTAGTGAAGCTTTCTTT.

About this clonotype itself: At one boundary the junction diverges from the germline segment, which might be a read error. This CDR3 is CASSNRDRDSPLHF. The CDR3 nucleotides are TGCGCCAGCAGTAACCGGGACAGGGACTCACCCCTCCACTTT. The chain is built from TRBV2 and TRBJ1-6; 9 bases match TRBD1. Germline loops: CDR1 SNHLY, CDR2 FYNNEI. The CDR3 extends over 14 amino acids.

This clonotype has a count of ten or more. The rearrangement links TRBV24-1 to TRBJ2-5; 11 nucleotides align to TRBD1. Germline V CDR1 and CDR2: KGHDR, SFDVKD. The length of the CDR3 is 16 residues. J lost 3 bases, V lost 5 bases, and 7 bases had no gene match. The CDR3, as DNA: TGTGCCACCAGTGGTGTGGACAGGGGGCTGGAAGAGACCCAGTACTTC. This encodes CATSGVDRGLEETQYF.

The chain links TRBV7-9 to TRBJ2-7, with 8 bases matching TRBD1. This CDR3 region has 13 residues. J was trimmed by 3 bases and V by 6 bases; bases with no gene match: 4. Per the germline V gene, CDR1 is SEHNR and CDR2 is FQNEAQ (reference sequence). The CDR3 DNA is TGTGCCAGCAGTCAGGGACAGGACTACGAGCAGTACTTC. This sequence encodes CASSQGQDYEQYF.

This clonotype was found a few times. The CDR3 sequence is CATSDRKRYYGYTF. CDR3 nucleotide sequence: TGTGCCACCAGTGATCGGAAGAGATACTATGGCTACACCTTC. The chain has TRBV24-1 and TRBJ1-2, with D unresolved. The CDR3 has 14 amino acids. Germline V gene data show CDR1 as KGHDR and CDR2 as SFDVKD. The V and J ends lost 3 bases and 3 bases respectively, with 10 bases between them.

This clonotype was recorded a few times. V gene TRBV5-6 combines with J gene TRBJ2-7, with TRBD2 as a possible D gene (5 bases). This CDR3 region has 13 residues. Germline V gene data show CDR1 as SGHDT and CDR2 as YYEEEE. Trimming removed 4 bases at V and 7 bases at J, with 15 bases between. CDR3 DNA sequence: TGTGCCAGCAGCGAGGACTGGGTCGGTGAGCAGTACTTC. Amino acid sequence: CASSEDWVGEQYF.

This clonotype was seen only a few times. The CDR3 sequence: CASSQHQGALGETQYF. In DNA form, the CDR3 reads TGTGCCAGCAGCCAACATCAGGGGGCACTGGGGGAGACCCAGTACTTC. This chain links TRBV14 with TRBJ2-5; 8 nucleotides match TRBD1. Trimming cost V 2 bases and J 5 bases; bases outside gene matches: 10. This CDR3 has 16 residues. Germline loops: CDR1 SGHDN, CDR2 FVKESK.